This TCR beta chain was captured in a study of post-analysis software for immune sequencing data. Regarding the study as a whole: There was significantly lower normalized Chao1 diversity in multiple sclerosis patients than in controls. Comparison of patients with controls showed five or six TRBV segments more frequent in patients, TRBV5-6, TRBV5-1 and TRBV20-1 among them.

Comment on this clonotype: Its cognate antigen is unknown.

The CDR3 has 14 residues. V was pared by 0 bases and J by 4 bases, with 9 bases between. TCR beta cDNA libraries had unique molecular identifiers. Around 460,000 cDNA molecules came from around 1 to 10 million T cells. Using its own MiXCR run on the PCR reads, TCRdb lists one record per CDR3 protein. The sample has approximately 250,000 distinct CDR3 sequences, 36% seen once. The sequence came from a girl aged 10 to 17 with multiple sclerosis. The specimen was blood. The chain combines TRBV12-3 or TRBV12-4 with TRBJ1-2; no reliable D call. DNA for the CDR3: TGTGCCAGCAGTTTAGCGCCCGGATTCTATGGCTACACCTTC. Translating it yields CASSLAPGFYGYTF.